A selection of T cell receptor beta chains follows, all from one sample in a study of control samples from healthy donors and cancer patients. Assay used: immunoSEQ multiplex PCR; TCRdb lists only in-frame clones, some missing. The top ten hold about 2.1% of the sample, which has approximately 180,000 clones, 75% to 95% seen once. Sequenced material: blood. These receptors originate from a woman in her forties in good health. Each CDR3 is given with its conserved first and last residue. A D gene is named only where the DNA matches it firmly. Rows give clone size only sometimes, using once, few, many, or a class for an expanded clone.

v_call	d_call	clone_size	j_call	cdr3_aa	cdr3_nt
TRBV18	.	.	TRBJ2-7	CASSPPGAVGEQYF	TGTGCCAGCTCTCCGCCGGGGGCGGTGGGTGAGCAGTACTTC
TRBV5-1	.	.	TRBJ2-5	CASSLAPQETQYF	TGCGCCAGCAGCTTGGCTCCACAAGAGACCCAGTACTTC
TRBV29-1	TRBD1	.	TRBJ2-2	CSVLPTGNLNTGELFF	TGCAGCGTGTTACCGACAGGGAACTTGAACACCGGGGAGCTGTTTTTT
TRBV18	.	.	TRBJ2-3	CASSPRPNTDTQYF	TGTGCCAGCTCCCCCAGACCGAACACAGATACGCAGTATTTT
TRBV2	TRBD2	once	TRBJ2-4	CASSWTSGGAKNIQYF	TGTGCCAGCAGTTGGACTAGCGGGGGGGCCAAAAACATTCAGTACTTC
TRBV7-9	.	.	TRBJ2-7	CASSSQGAEQYF	TGTGCCAGCAGCTCTCAAGGGGCCGAGCAGTACTTC
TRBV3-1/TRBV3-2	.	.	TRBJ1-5	CASSQGSNQPQHF	TGTGCCAGCAGCCAGGGGAGCAATCAGCCCCAGCATTTT
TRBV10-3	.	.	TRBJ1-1	CAISESEWTEAFF	TGTGCCATCAGTGAGTCGGAATGGACTGAAGCTTTCTTT
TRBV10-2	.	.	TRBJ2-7	CASSDTDVYEQYF	TGCGCCAGCAGTGACACAGATGTCTACGAGCAGTACTTC
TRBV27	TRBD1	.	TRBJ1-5	CASWGQGASNQPQHF	TGTGCCAGCTGGGGGCAGGGGGCTAGCAATCAGCCCCAGCATTTT
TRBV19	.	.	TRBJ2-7	CASSIVLQSYEQYF	TGTGCCAGTAGTATAGTCTTACAGTCGTACGAGCAGTACTTC
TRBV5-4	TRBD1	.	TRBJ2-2	CASSSTGVAGELFF	TGTGCCAGCAGCTCGACAGGGGTGGCCGGGGAGCTGTTTTTT
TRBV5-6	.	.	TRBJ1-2	CASSGDSEGDYGYTF	TGTGCCAGCAGCGGTGACAGCGAGGGGGACTATGGCTACACCTTC
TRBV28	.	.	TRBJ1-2	CASSLVGDNYGYTF	TGTGCCAGCAGTTTAGTCGGGGATAACTATGGCTACACCTTC
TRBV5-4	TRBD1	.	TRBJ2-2	CASSATGVQTGELFF	TGTGCCAGCAGCGCGACAGGGGTACAGACCGGGGAGCTGTTTTTT
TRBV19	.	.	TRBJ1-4	CASSIEGRAGALFF	TGTGCCAGTAGTATAGAAGGCAGGGCAGGGGCTCTGTTTTTT
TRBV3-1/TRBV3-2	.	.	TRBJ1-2	CASSLRGYYGYTF	TGTGCCAGCAGCCTTCGGGGCTATTATGGCTACACCTTC
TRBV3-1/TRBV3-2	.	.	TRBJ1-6	CASSPTGRDNSPLHF	TGTGCCAGCAGCCCAACCGGTAGAGACAATTCACCCCTCCACTTT
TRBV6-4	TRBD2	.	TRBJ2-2	CASSYPSGEGAGELFF	TGTGCCAGCAGTTACCCTAGCGGGGAAGGGGCCGGGGAGCTGTTTTTT
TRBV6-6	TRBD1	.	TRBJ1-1	CASSIDRVAEAFF	TGTGCCAGCAGTATAGACAGGGTCGCTGAAGCTTTCTTT
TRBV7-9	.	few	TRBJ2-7	CASSLGASYEQYF	TGTGCCAGCAGCTTAGGAGCATCCTACGAGCAGTACTTC
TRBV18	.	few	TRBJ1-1	CASSPGGDNKAFF	TGTGCCAGCTCACCGGGGGGCGATAACAAAGCTTTCTTT
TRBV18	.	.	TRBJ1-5	CASSSSRGAVNQPQHF	TGTGCCAGCTCCTCCAGTCGGGGGGCTGTCAATCAGCCCCAGCATTTT
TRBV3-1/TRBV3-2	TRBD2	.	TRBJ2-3	CASSQDPLAGGRSDTQYF	TGTGCCAGCAGCCAAGATCCGTTAGCGGGGGGCCGGTCAGATACGCAGTATTTT
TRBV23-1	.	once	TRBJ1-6	CASSQSRQRGYNSPLHF	TGCGCCAGCAGTCAATCTCGGCAAAGGGGCTATAATTCACCCCTCCACTTT
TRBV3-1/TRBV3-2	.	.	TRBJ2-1	CASSQGGGEQFF	TGTGCCAGCAGCCAAGGAGGAGGGGAGCAGTTCTTC
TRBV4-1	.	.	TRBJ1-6	CASSQERGLYNSPLHF	TGCGCCAGCAGCCAAGAGAGGGGGTTGTATAATTCACCCCTCCACTTT